The present entry profiles one T cell receptor (beta chain) with its context. This CDR3 comprises 13 residues. CDR1 MNHEY and CDR2 SVGAGI come from the germline V gene. V dropped 1 base and J dropped 7; count of bases not matched to a gene: 2. Original handling: Estimated nucleated cell counts came from reference gene primer amplification. TCRdb's copy holds only in-frame clones and misses some; the assay was immunoSEQ multiplex PCR. D and trimming were read from the DNA, whereas the V and J calls and clone size are those reported in that table. The data hold roughly 170,000 clones, with about 80% observed a single time. These data come from a study of blood T cell repertoires in COVID-19. Study at large: Italy, Spain and the United States were the sources of the convalescent and acute COVID-19 samples. The analysed material was cDNA or gDNA that came from T cells, B-cell-depleted T cells, or PBMCs.

The rearrangement uses TRBV6-5 and TRBJ1-1, with 8 bases fitting TRBD1. The sequenced sample was peripheral blood. This receptor was taken from a human donor in a cohort sampled during active COVID-19. In nucleotides, the CDR3 is TGTGCCAGCAGTTACTTCGACAGGGGTGAAGCTTTCTTT. Its translation: CASSYFDRGEAFF.